This T cell receptor (beta chain) was sequenced in a study of T cell responses to AZD1222 COVID-19 vaccine. Study-level points and caveats: Repertoires were obtained solely post-peak T cell response.

Pooled samples include second doses given at about 4 or 12 weeks. In regard to this clone: The antigen is unknown.

The data were produced by immunoSEQ multiplex PCR, yet TCRdb's version contains in-frame clones alone and is incomplete. Among roughly 120,000 clones listed, about 94% were seen once. V was pared by 1 base and J by 5 bases, with 5 bases between. The V gene's germline CDR1 is SEHNR and CDR2 FQNEAQ (reference sequence). The CDR3 length is 12 residues. The TCR sequence derives from an adult who received the AZD1222 COVID-19 vaccine. The material sequenced was peripheral blood, taken 28 days after the second AZD1222 dose. The chain joins TRBV7-9 to TRBJ1-1, with unresolved D. For the CDR3, the DNA is TGTGCCAGCAGCTTAGGACGGACTGAAGCTTTCTTT. Its protein is CASSLGRTEAFF.